This TCR beta chain was documented in a study of identical twins. The V gene lost 7 bases and the J gene lost 2 bases, with 10 bases spanning the gap. CDR3 size: 13 residues. Per germline, CDR1 SNHLY and CDR2 FYNNEI. Each CDR3 protein gets one entry after TCRdb re-called the 5' RACE reads with MiXCR. The repertoire has approximately 220,000 distinct CDR3 sequences, 7.5% of them found once; the top ten carry 1.9%. The study, taken as a whole, reports: Partial confounding of zero-insertion analyses by invariant MAIT and iNKT cells was possible.

This clonotype showed up many times. Its antigen is still unknown. The same specimen was also included in a second study, on yellow fever vaccine responses in identical twins.

Sequenced sample: memory (CD45RO+) T cells sorted from blood. The TCR originated in a woman aged 18-29 years in good health. The V call is TRBV2, the J call TRBJ2-3; D is tentatively TRBD1 or TRBD2 (5 bases each). The CDR3: CASNPGPTDTQYF. The DNA of the CDR3 is TGTGCCAGCAACCCGGGACCCACAGATACGCAGTATTTT. The full variable domain, its missing parts supplied by reference TRBV2 and TRBJ2-3, is EPEVTQTPSHQVTQMGQEVILRCVPISNHLYFYWYRQILGQKVEFLVSFYNNEISEKSEIFDDQFSVERPDGSNFTLKIRSTKLEDSAMYFCASNPGPTDTQYFGPGTRLTVL.